These 21 T cell receptor beta chains were all obtained from the same sample, sequenced in a study of T cell responses to AZD1222 COVID-19 vaccine (dated by TCRdb to the early 2020s). Receptors were amplified or captured by the immunoSEQ multiplex PCR assay. The table comes from immuneACCESS by way of TCRdb, which keeps in-frame sequences with V and J called. Part of the clones is missing from these tables; in studies checked, under half for an unresolved V gene and the rest for unknown reasons. For this sample the table gives roughly 200,000 clones, of which roughly 92% were detected only once. Of the sample, about 3.5% is held by the ten largest clones. This specimen's time point label, interpreted: about 28 days (+/-7) after the second vaccine dose. This sample's treatment or condition label indicates: meningococcal conjugate vaccine given as trial control. The sample was peripheral blood, taken 28 days after the second dose of the MenACWY control vaccine. The receptors derive from an adult who received the MenACWY meningococcal vaccine as a control.

CDR3 in amino acids: CATSDAGPRETQYF. The CDR3 DNA reads TGTGCCACCAGTGATGCGGGTCCAAGGGAGACCCAGTACTTC. The chain uses TRBV24-1 and TRBJ2-5; possible D gene TRBD2, 5 bases. V dropped 3 bases and J dropped 5 bases, with 12 bases sitting between them. This CDR3 has 14 residues. Germline V CDR1 and CDR2: KGHDR, SFDVKD.

The CDR3 loop is CASSPIFPYSNQPQHF. CDR3 sequence (DNA): TGTGCCAGCAGTCCGATATTCCCTTATAGCAATCAGCCCCAGCATTTT. The chain links TRBV27 to TRBJ1-5; D is unresolved. CDR3 length: 16 residues. V dropped 5 bases and J dropped 0 bases, with 14 bases sitting between them. Germline V gene sequence: CDR1 MNHEY, CDR2 SMNVEV (reference sequence).

The chain combines TRBV11-3 with TRBJ1-1, with D possibly being TRBD1 (6 bases). V lost 4 bases, J lost 7 bases, and 19 bases lay in between. Germline values: CDR1 SGHNT, CDR2 YENEEA. This CDR3 is 15 amino acids long. The CDR3 DNA reads TGTGCCAGCAGCTCCCCCGGGGGACAAGCGAATGAAGCTTTCTTT. It yields the protein CASSSPGGQANEAFF. Variable domain in full (rest from reference TRBV11-3 and TRBJ1-1): EAGVVQSPRYKIIEKKQPVAFWCNPISGHNTLYWYLQNLGQGPELLIRYENEEAVDDSQLPKDRFSAERLKGVDSTLKIQPAELGDSAVYLCASSSPGGQANEAFFGQGTRLTVV.

The chain uses TRBV19 and TRBJ1-2; D is ambiguous. Germline V CDR1 and CDR2: LNHDA, SQIVND (reference sequence). The length of the CDR3 is 13 residues. V was pared by 8 bases and J by 1 base, with 11 bases between. Here the CDR3 reads CASSREGNYGYTF. For the CDR3, the DNA is TGTGCCAGTTCCCGGGAGGGTAACTATGGCTACACCTTC.

The chain is built from TRBV3-1 (or the pseudogene TRBV3-2) and TRBJ1-2; 7 nucleotides match TRBD1. CDR3 length: 14 residues. V lost 4 bases and J lost 8; bases outside the gene matches: 10. Germline loops: CDR1 LGHDT, CDR2 YNNKEL (reference sequence). CDR3 bases: TGTGCCAGCAGCCTCCGACAGGGCGAGGGCGGCTACACCTTC. It codes for CASSLRQGEGGYTF.

This chain joins TRBV30 and TRBJ2-1; tentatively, D is TRBD2 (6 bases). The length of the CDR3 is 14 residues. Germline V gene data show CDR1 as GTSNPN and CDR2 as SVGIG (reference sequence). The germline V and J ends were trimmed by 5 bases and 0 bases, with 11 bases remaining between them. The CDR3 sequence is CAWSLAPSYNEQFF. The CDR3, as DNA: TGTGCCTGGTCGCTAGCGCCCTCCTACAATGAGCAGTTCTTC.

The chain uses TRBV5-1 and TRBJ2-5; 7 bases are a match to TRBD1. Per germline, CDR1 SGHRS and CDR2 YFSETQ. The trim removed 0 bases at V and 2 bases at J, leaving 7 bases unmatched. The CDR3 runs 16 residues. CDR3 region: CASSLVVGRGQETQYF. The CDR3 region has the DNA TGCGCCAGCAGCTTGGTAGTGGGCAGGGGGCAAGAGACCCAGTACTTC.

The chain combines TRBV9 with TRBJ1-2, with 7 bases that match TRBD1. The germline CDR1 and CDR2 sequences are SGDLS and YYNGEE. V dropped 3 bases and J dropped 4; count of bases not matched to a gene: 6. The CDR3 length is 14 residues. Written as DNA, the CDR3 is TGTGCCAGCAGCGCCACCGGGACAGCCTATGGCTACACCTTC. Amino acids: CASSATGTAYGYTF.

The CDR3 sequence is CASSLMRRDQETQYF. The CDR3 DNA is TGTGCCAGCAGTTTGATGAGAAGGGACCAAGAGACCCAGTACTTC. The chain employs TRBV28 and TRBJ2-5; D is uncertain. CDR1 is MDHEN and CDR2 is SYDVKM in the germline V gene. The V and J ends lost 3 bases and 0 bases respectively, with 11 bases between them. The CDR3 runs 15 residues.

The chain uses TRBV6-5 and TRBJ1-1, with 7 bases lining up with TRBD1. Germline V CDR1 and CDR2: MNHEY, SVGAGI. V was clipped by 4 bases and J by 8 bases; unmatched bases: 7. The CDR3 spans 13 residues. CDR3 in DNA: TGTGCCAGCAGTTTACTCAGGGGGTTCGAAGCTTTCTTT. Its protein product is CASSLLRGFEAFF.

The chain combines TRBV30 with TRBJ2-5; D is undetermined. The CDR3 covers 11 residues. With 4 bases removed from V and 4 bases from J, the gap between germline ends came to 7 bases. Germline V CDR1 and CDR2: GTSNPN, SVGIG (reference sequence). The CDR3 nucleotides are TGTGCCTGGACTCCCGGAGAGACCCAGTACTTC. Amino acids: CAWTPGETQYF.

The chain has TRBV3-1 (or the pseudogene TRBV3-2) and TRBJ1-2; D ambiguous. The V and J ends lost 0 bases and 4 bases respectively, with 15 bases between them. The CDR3 totals 16 residues. Per the germline V gene, CDR1 is LGHDT and CDR2 is YNNKEL (reference sequence). This chain's CDR3 is CASSQEGSPGPYGYTF. In nucleotides, the CDR3 is TGTGCCAGCAGCCAAGAAGGGTCTCCTGGACCCTATGGCTACACCTTC.

This clone was detected a few times. This chain joins TRBV7-9 and TRBJ1-2; D perhaps matches TRBD1 (5 bases). Germline-derived CDR1 and CDR2 are SEHNR and FQNEAQ (reference sequence). Trimming shortened V by 5 bases and J by 5 bases, and 12 bases separated the two germline ends. The CDR3 length is 13 residues. CDR3 residues: CASSQGGVYGYTF. As DNA, the CDR3 is TGTGCCAGCAGCCAGGGAGGGGTTTATGGCTACACCTTC. Together with reference TRBV7-9 and TRBJ1-2, the CDR3 gives the full variable domain: DTGVSQNPRHKITKRGQNVTFRCDPISEHNRLYWYRQTLGQGPEFLTYFQNEAQLEKSRLLSDRFSAERPKGSFSTLEIQRTEQGDSAMYLCASSQGGVYGYTFGSGTRLTVV.

This clone was counted only a few times. V gene TRBV28 combines with J gene TRBJ1-5, with a tentative D call TRBD1 (5 bases). CDR1 is MDHEN, CDR2 SYDVKM, per germline. The CDR3 is 13 residues long. V was pared by 3 bases and J by 7 bases, with 10 bases between. CDR3 amino acids: CASSFAGDQPQHF. In DNA, the CDR3 is TGTGCCAGCAGTTTCGCTGGGGACCAGCCCCAGCATTTT.

The rearrangement joins TRBV30 to TRBJ1-2, with D perhaps TRBD1 (5 bases). The ends were cut back, 1 base at V and 8 bases at J, with 5 bases in the middle. Germline CDR1 reads GTSNPN; CDR2 reads SVGIG (reference sequence). The CDR3 sequence is 10 residues long. Written as DNA, the CDR3 is TGTGCCTGGAGTGGGGGCGGCTACACCTTC. It yields the protein CAWSGGGYTF.

This chain connects TRBV12-5 to TRBJ1-6, with unresolved D. Looked up from germline, CDR1 is LGHNT and CDR2 is FRNRAP. Trimming left V 5 bases short and J 7 bases short, with 9 bases between. The CDR3 length is 13 residues. CDR3 DNA: TGTGCTAGTGGTCCCCAGCCCAATTCACCCCTCCACTTT. Its translation is CASGPQPNSPLHF.

Details on this clone: At one of its ends the junction is not consistent with the germline gene, which may arise from a read error. This chain joins TRBV7-3 and TRBJ1-2, with a tentative D call TRBD1 (5 bases). This CDR3 is 13 amino acids long. Germline CDR1 reads SGHTA; CDR2 reads FQGTGA. CDR3 amino acids: CASSLKWDGPPLF. CDR3 bases: TGTGCCAGCAGCTTAAAGTGGGACGGGCCTCCTCTTTTC.

The chain combines TRBV5-1 with TRBJ2-1, with 10 bases matching TRBD2. V lost 1 base to trimming and J lost 3 bases; unmatched junction nucleotides: 4. CDR3 length: 16 residues. CDR1 SGHRS and CDR2 YFSETQ come from the germline V gene. This chain's CDR3 is CASSLKPSGSYNEQFF. The CDR3, as DNA: TGCGCCAGCAGCTTGAAACCTAGCGGGAGCTACAATGAGCAGTTCTTC.

This clone was seen just once. CDR3 bases: TGTGCCAGCAGCAGGCAGGGGAGTGCTGAAGCTTTCTTT. Its protein product is CASSRQGSAEAFF. The V and J genes are TRBV11-3 and TRBJ1-1; perhaps TRBD1 as D (6 bases). This CDR3 spans 13 amino acids. The germline CDR1 and CDR2 sequences are SGHNT and YENEEA. Trimming took 5 bases from V and 6 from J, leaving 13 bases between them.

The chain couples TRBV5-1 to TRBJ1-6; 8 bases are a match to TRBD1. V shed 4 bases, J shed 9 bases, and the junction held 9 bases outside the gene matches. This CDR3 contains 15 residues. Germline assignment: CDR1 SGHRS and CDR2 YFSETQ. CDR3 sequence reads: CASSPRDRSSSPLHF. CDR3 DNA sequence: TGCGCCAGCAGCCCCCGGGACAGGTCCTCTTCACCCCTCCACTTT.

The chain recombines TRBV10-3 with TRBJ2-5; 9 nucleotides align to TRBD1. CDR3 size: 13 residues. V trimming: 6 bases; J trimming: 5 bases; junction bases outside the gene matches: 4. Per germline, CDR1 ENHRY and CDR2 SYGVKD. The CDR3 sequence: CAISRDRVETQYF. In DNA form, the CDR3 reads TGTGCCATCAGCCGGGACAGGGTTGAGACCCAGTACTTC.